Listed here is a single T cell receptor beta chain. Trimming left V 6 bases short and J 3 bases short, with 12 bases between. The germline CDR1 and CDR2 sequences are LNHDA and SQIVND (reference sequence). There are 14 residues in the CDR3. The sample originates from a study of glioma-infiltrating T cells after dendritic cell vaccination. Sequencing was performed with immunoSEQ multiplex PCR; in TCRdb, only in-frame clones are kept and a portion is missing. This table holds some 70,000 clones, roughly 79% found once. PBMC sampling occurred before vaccination, two weeks after the third dose, and at progression.

The chain recombines TRBV19 with TRBJ1-5; D possibly corresponds to TRBD1 (5 bases). The TCR originated in a human donor with glioblastoma. This material consisted of blood, taken before dendritic cell vaccination. In nucleotides, the CDR3 is TGTGCCAGTAGATCAGGGTCCCTCAATCAGCCCCAGCATTTT. This sequence encodes CASRSGSLNQPQHF. The full variable domain, with the rest looked up from reference TRBV19 and TRBJ1-5, is DGGITQSPKYLFRKEGQNVTLSCEQNLNHDAMYWYRQDPGQGLRLIYYSQIVNDFQKGDIAEGYSVSREKKESFPLTVTSAQKNPTAFYLCASRSGSLNQPQHFGDGTRLSIL.